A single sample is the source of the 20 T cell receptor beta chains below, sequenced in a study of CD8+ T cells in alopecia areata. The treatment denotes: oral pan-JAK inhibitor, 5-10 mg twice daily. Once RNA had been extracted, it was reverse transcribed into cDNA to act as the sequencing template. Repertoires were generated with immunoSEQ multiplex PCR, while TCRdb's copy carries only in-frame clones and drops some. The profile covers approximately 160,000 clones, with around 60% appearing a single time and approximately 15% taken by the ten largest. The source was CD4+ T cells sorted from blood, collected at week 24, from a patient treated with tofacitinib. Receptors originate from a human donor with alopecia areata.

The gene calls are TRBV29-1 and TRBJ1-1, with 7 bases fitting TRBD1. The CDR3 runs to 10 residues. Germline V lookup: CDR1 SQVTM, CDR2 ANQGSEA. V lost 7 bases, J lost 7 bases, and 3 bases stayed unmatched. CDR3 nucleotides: TGCAGCGGCCGGGACAGTGAAGCTTTCTTT. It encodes CSGRDSEAFF.

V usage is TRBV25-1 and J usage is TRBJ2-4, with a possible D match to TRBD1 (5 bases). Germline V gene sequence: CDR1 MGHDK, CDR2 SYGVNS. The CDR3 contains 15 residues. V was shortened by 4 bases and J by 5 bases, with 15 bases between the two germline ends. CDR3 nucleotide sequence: TGTGCCAGCAGTGTCTTCCAGGGAACCCAAAACATTCAGTACTTC. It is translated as CASSVFQGTQNIQYF.

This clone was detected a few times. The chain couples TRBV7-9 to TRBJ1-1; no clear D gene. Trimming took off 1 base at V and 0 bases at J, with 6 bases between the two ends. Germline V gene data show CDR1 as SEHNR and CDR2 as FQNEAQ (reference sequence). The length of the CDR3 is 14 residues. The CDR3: CASSLDALNTEAFF. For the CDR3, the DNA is TGTGCCAGCAGCTTAGACGCTTTGAACACTGAAGCTTTCTTT.

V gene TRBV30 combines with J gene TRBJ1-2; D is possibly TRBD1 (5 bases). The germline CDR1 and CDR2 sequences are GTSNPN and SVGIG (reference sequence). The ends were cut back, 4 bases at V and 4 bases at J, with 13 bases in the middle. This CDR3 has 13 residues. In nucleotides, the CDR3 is TGTGCCTGGAAAGGGGCAGGTGGCTATGGCTACACCTTC. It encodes CAWKGAGGYGYTF.

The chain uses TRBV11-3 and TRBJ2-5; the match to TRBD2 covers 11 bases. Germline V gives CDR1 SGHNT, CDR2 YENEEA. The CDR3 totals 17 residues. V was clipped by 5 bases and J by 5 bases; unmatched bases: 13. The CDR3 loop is CASSPLTSGAQRETQYF. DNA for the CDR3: TGTGCCAGCAGCCCGCTGACTAGCGGGGCCCAGAGGGAGACCCAGTACTTC.

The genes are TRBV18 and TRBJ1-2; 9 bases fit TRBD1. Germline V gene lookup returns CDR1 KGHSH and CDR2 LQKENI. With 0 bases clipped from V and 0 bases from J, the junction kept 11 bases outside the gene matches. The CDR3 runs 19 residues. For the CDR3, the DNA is TGTGCCAGCTCACCACCGGGACAGGGCCATATAATCCCTAACTATGGCTACACCTTC. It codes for CASSPPGQGHIIPNYGYTF.

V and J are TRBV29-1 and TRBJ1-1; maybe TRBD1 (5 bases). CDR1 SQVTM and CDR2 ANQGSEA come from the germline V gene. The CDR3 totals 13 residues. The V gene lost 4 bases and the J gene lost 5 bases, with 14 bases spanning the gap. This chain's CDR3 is CSVVLIWGTEAFF. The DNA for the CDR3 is TGCAGCGTTGTACTCATATGGGGGACTGAAGCTTTCTTT.

The CDR3 DNA reads TGTGCCAGTAGTAGGACTCAGGGGACTGAAGCTTTCTTT. Translation gives CASSRTQGTEAFF. The rearrangement links TRBV19 to TRBJ1-1; D perhaps matches TRBD1 (6 bases). Germline-derived CDR1 and CDR2 are LNHDA and SQIVND (reference sequence). This CDR3 region has 13 residues. Trimming cost V 4 bases and J 5 bases, with 11 bases left between them.

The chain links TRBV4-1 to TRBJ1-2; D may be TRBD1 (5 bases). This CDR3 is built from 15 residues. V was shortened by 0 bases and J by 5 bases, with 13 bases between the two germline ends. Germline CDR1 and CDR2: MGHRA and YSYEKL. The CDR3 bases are TGCGCCAGCAGCCAAGATAGGGGAGAGAGTTATGGCTACACCTTC. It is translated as CASSQDRGESYGYTF.

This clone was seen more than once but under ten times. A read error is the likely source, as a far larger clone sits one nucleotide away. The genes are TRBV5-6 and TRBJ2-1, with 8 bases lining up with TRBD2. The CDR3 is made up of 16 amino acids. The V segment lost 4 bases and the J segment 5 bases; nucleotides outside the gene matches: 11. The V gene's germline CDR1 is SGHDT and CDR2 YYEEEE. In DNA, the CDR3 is TGTGCCAGCAGCCCAATACGCGGGGGGATTGACAATGAGCAGTTCTTC. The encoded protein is CASSPIRGGIDNEQFF.

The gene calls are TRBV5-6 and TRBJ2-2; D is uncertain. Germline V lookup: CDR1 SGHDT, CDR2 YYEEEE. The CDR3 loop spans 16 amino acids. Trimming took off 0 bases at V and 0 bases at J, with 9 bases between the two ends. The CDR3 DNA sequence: TGTGCCAGCAGCTTGGGCAGCCTAACGAACACCGGGGAGCTGTTTTTT. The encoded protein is CASSLGSLTNTGELFF.

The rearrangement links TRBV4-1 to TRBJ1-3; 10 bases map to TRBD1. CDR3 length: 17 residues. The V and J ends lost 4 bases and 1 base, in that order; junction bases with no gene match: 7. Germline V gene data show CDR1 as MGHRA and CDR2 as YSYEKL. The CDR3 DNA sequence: TGCGCCAGCAGCCGCGGACGACAGGGGGCATCTGGAAACACCATATATTTT. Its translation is CASSRGRQGASGNTIYF.

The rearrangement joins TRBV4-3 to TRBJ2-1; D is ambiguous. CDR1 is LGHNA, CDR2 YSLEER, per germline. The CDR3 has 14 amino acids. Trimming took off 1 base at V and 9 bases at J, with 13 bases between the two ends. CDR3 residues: CASSQVPGGGEQFF. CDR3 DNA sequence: TGCGCCAGCAGCCAAGTTCCGGGTGGCGGTGAGCAGTTCTTC.

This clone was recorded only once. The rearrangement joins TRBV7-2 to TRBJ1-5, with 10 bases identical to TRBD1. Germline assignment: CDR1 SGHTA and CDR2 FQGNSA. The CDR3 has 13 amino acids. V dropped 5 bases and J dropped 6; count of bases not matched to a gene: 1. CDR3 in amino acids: CASSRDRGQPQHF. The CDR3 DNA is TGTGCCAGCAGCAGGGACAGGGGTCAGCCCCAGCATTTT.

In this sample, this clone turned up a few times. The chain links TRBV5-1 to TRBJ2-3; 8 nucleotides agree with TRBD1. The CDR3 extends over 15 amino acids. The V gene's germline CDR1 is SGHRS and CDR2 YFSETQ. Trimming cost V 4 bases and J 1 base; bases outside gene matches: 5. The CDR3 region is CASSHGTGRTDTQYF. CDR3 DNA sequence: TGCGCCAGCAGCCATGGGACAGGACGCACAGATACGCAGTATTTT. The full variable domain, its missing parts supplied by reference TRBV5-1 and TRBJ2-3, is KAGVTQTPRYLIKTRGQQVTLSCSPISGHRSVSWYQQTPGQGLQFLFEYFSETQRNKGNFPGRFSGRQFSNSRSEMNVSTLELGDSALYLCASSHGTGRTDTQYFGPGTRLTVL.

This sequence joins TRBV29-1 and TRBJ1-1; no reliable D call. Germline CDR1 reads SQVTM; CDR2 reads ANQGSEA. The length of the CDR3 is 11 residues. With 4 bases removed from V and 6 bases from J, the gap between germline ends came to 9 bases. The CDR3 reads CSVVGRSEAFF. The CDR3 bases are TGCAGCGTTGTCGGACGGTCTGAAGCTTTCTTT.

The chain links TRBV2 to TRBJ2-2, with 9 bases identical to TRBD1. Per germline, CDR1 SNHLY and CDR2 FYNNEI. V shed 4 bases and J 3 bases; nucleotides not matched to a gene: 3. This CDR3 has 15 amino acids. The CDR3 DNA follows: TGTGCCAGCAGTGCCCGGACAGGGGACACCGGGGAGCTGTTTTTT. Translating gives CASSARTGDTGELFF.

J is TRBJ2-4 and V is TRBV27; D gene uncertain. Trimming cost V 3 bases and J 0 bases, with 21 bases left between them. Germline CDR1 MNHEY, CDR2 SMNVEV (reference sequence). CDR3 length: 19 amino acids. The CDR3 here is CASSLANPSQQLAKNIQYF. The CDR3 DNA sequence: TGTGCCAGCAGTTTGGCCAACCCGAGTCAGCAACTAGCCAAAAACATTCAGTACTTC.

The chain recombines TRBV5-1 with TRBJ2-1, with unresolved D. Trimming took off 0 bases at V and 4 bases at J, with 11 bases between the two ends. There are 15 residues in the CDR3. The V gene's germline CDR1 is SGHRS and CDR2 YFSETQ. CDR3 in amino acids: CASSLELKDYNEQFF. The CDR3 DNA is TGCGCCAGCAGCTTGGAACTCAAGGATTACAATGAGCAGTTCTTC.

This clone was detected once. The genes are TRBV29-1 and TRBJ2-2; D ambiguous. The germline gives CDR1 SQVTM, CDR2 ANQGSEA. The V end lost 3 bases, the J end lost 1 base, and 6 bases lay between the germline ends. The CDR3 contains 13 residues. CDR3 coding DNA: TGCAGCGTTGATACACTGAACACCGGGGAGCTGTTTTTT. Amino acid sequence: CSVDTLNTGELFF.